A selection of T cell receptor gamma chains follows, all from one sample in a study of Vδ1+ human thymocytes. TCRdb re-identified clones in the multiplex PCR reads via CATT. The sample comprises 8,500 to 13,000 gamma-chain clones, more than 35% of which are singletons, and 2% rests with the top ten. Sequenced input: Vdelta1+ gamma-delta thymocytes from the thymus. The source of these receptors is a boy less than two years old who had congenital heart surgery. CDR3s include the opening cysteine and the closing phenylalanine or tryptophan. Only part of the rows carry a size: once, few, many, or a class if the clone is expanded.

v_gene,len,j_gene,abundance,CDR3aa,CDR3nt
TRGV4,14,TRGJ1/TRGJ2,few,CATWDGRVDYKKLF,TGTGCCACCTGGGATGGTCGCGTGGATTATAAGAAACTCTTT
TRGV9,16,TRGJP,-,CALWETEELGKKIKVF,TGTGCCTTGTGGGAGACCGAAGAGTTGGGCAAAAAAATCAAGGTATTT
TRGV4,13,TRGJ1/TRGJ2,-,CATWDGRRYKKLF,TGTGCCACCTGGGATGGGCGGAGGTATAAGAAACTCTTT
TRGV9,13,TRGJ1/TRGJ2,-,CALWEWGAYKKLF,TGTGCCTTGTGGGAGTGGGGAGCTTATAAGAAACTCTTT
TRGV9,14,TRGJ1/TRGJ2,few,CALWEVQADYKKLF,TGTGCCTTGTGGGAGGTGCAGGCGGATTATAAGAAACTCTTT
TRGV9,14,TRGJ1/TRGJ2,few,CALWEVQSFYKKLF,TGTGCCTTGTGGGAGGTGCAGAGCTTCTATAAGAAACTCTTT
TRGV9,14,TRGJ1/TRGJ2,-,CALWEVYSGYKKLF,TGTGCCTTGTGGGAGGTGTATTCGGGTTATAAGAAACTCTTT
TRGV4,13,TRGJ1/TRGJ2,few,CATWEALDYKKLF,TGTGCCACCTGGGAGGCTCTGGATTATAAGAAACTCTTT
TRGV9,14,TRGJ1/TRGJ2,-,CALWEVTNYYKKLF,TGTGCCTTGTGGGAGGTAACGAATTATTATAAGAAACTCTTT
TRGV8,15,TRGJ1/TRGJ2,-,CATWDRGWGYYKKLF,TGTGCCACCTGGGATAGGGGGTGGGGTTATTATAAGAAACTCTTT
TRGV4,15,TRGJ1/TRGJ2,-,CATWVFISNYYKKLF,TGTGCCACCTGGGTCTTTATTTCGAATTATTATAAGAAACTCTTT
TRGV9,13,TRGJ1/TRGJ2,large,CALWEVHYYKKLF,TGTGCCTTGTGGGAGGTGCATTATTATAAGAAACTCTTT
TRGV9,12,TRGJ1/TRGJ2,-,CALWVLNYKKLF,TGTGCCTTGTGGGTCCTCAATTATAAGAAACTCTTT
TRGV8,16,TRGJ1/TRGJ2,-,CATWAPDLGGGYKKLF,TGTGCCACCTGGGCTCCAGATTTGGGCGGTGGCTATAAGAAACTCTTT
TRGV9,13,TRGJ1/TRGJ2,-,CALWDWIWYKKLF,TGTGCCTTGTGGGATTGGATTTGGTATAAGAAACTCTTT
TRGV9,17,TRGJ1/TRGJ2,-,CALWEVRRGWNYYKKLF,TGTGCCTTGTGGGAGGTGCGCCGCGGGTGGAATTATTATAAGAAACTCTTT
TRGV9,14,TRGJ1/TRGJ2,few,CALWEVPFDYKKLF,TGTGCCTTGTGGGAGGTCCCATTTGATTATAAGAAACTCTTT
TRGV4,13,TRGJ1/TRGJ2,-,CATWDGGDYKKLF,TGTGCCACCTGGGATGGGGGGGATTATAAGAAACTCTTT
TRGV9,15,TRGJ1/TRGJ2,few,CALWEVKECGYKKLF,TGTGCCTTGTGGGAGGTGAAGGAGTGCGGTTATAAGAAACTCTTT
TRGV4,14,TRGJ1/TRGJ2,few,CATWDGRSYYKKLF,TGTGCCACCTGGGATGGGCGGAGTTATTATAAGAAACTCTTT
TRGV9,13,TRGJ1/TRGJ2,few,CALWEVLVYKELF,TGTGCCTTGTGGGAGGTGCTAGTGTATAAGGAACTCTTT
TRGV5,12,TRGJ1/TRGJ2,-,CATWDRLHKKLF,TGTGCCACCTGGGACAGGCTTCATAAGAAACTCTTT
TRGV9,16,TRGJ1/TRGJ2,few,CALWEVCSPFYYKKLF,TGTGCCTTGTGGGAGGTCTGCAGCCCCTTTTATTATAAGAAACTCTTT
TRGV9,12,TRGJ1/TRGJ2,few,CALWEAPDKKLF,TGTGCCTTGTGGGAGGCCCCGGATAAGAAACTCTTT
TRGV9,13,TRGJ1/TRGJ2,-,CALWEVFGYKKLF,TGTGCCTTGTGGGAGGTCTTTGGGTATAAGAAACTCTTT
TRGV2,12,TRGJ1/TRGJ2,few,CATWDLYYKKLF,TGTGCCACCTGGGATTTGTATTATAAGAAACTCTTT
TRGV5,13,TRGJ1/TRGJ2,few,CATWDRLRYKKLF,TGTGCCACCTGGGACAGGTTAAGGTATAAGAAACTCTTT
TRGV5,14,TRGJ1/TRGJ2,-,CATWDRPGYYKKLF,TGTGCCACCTGGGACAGGCCGGGTTATTATAAGAAACTCTTT
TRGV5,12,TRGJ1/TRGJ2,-,CATWDVTWKKLF,TGTGCCACCTGGGACGTAACATGGAAGAAACTCTTT
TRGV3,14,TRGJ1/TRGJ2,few,CATWDRLNYYKKLF,TGTGCCACCTGGGACAGGTTAAATTATTATAAGAAACTCTTT
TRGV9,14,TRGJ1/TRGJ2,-,CALWEVSLRYKKLF,TGTGCCTTGTGGGAGGTGTCGCTCCGGTATAAGAAACTCTTT
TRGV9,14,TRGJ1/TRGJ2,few,CALWDDPNYYKKLF,TGTGCCTTGTGGGACGACCCGAATTATTATAAGAAACTCTTT
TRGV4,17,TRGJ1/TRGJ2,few,CATWDQRGNSQHYKKLF,TGTGCCACCTGGGATCAAAGAGGAAACTCTCAACATTATAAGAAACTCTTT
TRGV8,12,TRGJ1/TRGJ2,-,CATWDRRKKKLF,TGTGCCACCTGGGATAGGCGAAAAAAGAAACTCTTT
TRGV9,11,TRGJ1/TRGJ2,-,CALWEPLEKLF,TGTGCCTTGTGGGAGCCCCTGGAGAAACTCTTT
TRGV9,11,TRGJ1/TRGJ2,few,CALWQNYKKLF,TGTGCCTTGTGGCAAAATTATAAGAAACTCTTT
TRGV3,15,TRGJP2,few,CATWDRRVYDWIKTF,TGTGCCACCTGGGACAGGCGAGTTTATGATTGGATCAAGACGTTT
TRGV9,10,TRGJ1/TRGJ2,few,CALWEVMELF,TGTGCCTTGTGGGAGGTGATGGAACTCTTT
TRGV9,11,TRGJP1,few,CALWAPWFKIF,TGTGCCTTGTGGGCCCCTTGGTTCAAGATATTT
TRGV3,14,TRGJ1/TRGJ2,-,CATWDRRPGGKKLF,TGTGCCACCTGGGACAGGCGACCCGGAGGGAAGAAACTCTTT
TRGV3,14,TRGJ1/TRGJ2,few,CATWDRRPNYKKLF,TGTGCCACCTGGGACAGGCGTCCGAATTATAAGAAACTCTTT
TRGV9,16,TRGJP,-,CALWEALELGKKIKVF,TGTGCCTTGTGGGAGGCATTAGAGTTGGGCAAAAAAATCAAGGTATTT
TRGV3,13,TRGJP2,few,CATWDVGDWIKTF,TGTGCCACCTGGGATGTGGGTGATTGGATCAAGACGTTT
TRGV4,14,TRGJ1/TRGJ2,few,CATWDGSNYYKKLF,TGTGCCACCTGGGACGGCTCGAATTATTATAAGAAACTCTTT
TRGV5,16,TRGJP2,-,CATWDRPGESDWIKTF,TGTGCCACCTGGGACAGGCCTGGAGAAAGTGATTGGATCAAGACGTTT
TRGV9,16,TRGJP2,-,CALWEEESRSDWIKTF,TGTGCCTTGTGGGAGGAGGAAAGTAGGAGTGATTGGATCAAGACGTTT
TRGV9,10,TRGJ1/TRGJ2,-,CALWEVRKLF,TGTGCCTTGTGGGAGGTGCGGAAACTCTTT
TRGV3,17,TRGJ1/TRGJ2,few,CATWDRGSWESRREKLF,TGTGCCACCTGGGACAGGGGGTCTTGGGAGAGCCGGAGAGAGAAACTCTTT
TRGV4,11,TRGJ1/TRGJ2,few,CATWSYYKKLF,TGTGCCACCTGGTCTTACTATAAGAAACTCTTT
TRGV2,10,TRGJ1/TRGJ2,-,CATWDGKKLF,TGTGCCACCTGGGACGGTAAGAAACTCTTT
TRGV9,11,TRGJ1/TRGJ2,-,CALWEVVKKLF,TGTGCCTTGTGGGAGGTGGTTAAGAAACTCTTT
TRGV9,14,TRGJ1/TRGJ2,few,CALWEVRQYYKKLF,TGTGCCTTGTGGGAGGTGCGTCAGTATTATAAGAAACTCTTT
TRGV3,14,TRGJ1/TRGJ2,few,CATWDRPRYYKKLF,TGTGCCACCTGGGACAGGCCTCGTTATTATAAGAAACTCTTT
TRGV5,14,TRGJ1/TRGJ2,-,CATWDRPASYKKLF,TGTGCCACCTGGGACAGGCCCGCCTCTTATAAGAAACTCTTT
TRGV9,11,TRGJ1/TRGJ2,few,CAWGEVHKKLF,TGTGCCTGGGGGGAGGTGCACAAGAAACTCTTT
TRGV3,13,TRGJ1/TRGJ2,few,CATWDRGGYKKLF,TGTGCCACCTGGGACAGGGGTGGTTATAAGAAACTCTTT
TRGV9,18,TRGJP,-,CALWEVRGRELGKKIKVF,TGTGCCTTGTGGGAGGTGCGAGGAAGAGAGTTGGGCAAAAAAATCAAGGTATTT
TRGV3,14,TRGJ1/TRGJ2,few,CATWDRPEGSMKLF,TGTGCCACCTGGGACAGGCCCGAGGGGAGTATGAAACTCTTT
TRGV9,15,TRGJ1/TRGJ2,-,CALWEVQDSGYKKLF,TGTGCCTTGTGGGAGGTGCAGGACTCTGGATATAAGAAACTCTTT